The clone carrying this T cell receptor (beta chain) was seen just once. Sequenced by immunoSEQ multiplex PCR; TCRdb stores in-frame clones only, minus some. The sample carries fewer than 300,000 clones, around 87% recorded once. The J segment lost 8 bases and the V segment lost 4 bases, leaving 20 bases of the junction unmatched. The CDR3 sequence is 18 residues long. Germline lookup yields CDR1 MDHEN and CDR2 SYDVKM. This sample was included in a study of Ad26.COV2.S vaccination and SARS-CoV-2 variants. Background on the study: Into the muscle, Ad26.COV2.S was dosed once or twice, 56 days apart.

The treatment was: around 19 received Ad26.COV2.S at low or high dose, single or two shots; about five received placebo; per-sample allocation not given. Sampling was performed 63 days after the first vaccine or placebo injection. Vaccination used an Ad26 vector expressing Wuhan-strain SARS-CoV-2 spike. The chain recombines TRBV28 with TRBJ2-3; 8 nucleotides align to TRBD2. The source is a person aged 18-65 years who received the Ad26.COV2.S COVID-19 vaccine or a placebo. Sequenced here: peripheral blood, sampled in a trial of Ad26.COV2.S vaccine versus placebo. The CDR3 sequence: CASSSKRGFPSSQVTQYF. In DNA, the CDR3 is TGTGCCAGCAGTTCCAAGCGGGGGTTCCCCTCTTCACAGGTTACGCAGTATTTT.